This T cell receptor beta chain comes out of a study of CD8+ T cells in alopecia areata. Germline assignment: CDR1 SGHNT and CDR2 YYREEE (reference sequence). The J segment lost 6 bases and the V segment lost 4 bases, leaving 6 bases of the junction unmatched. The CDR3 has 13 amino acids. Treatment indicated: oral pan-JAK inhibitor, 5-10 mg twice daily. T lymphocytes (CD4+ and CD8+) were sorted from PBMCs. Isolated RNA was reverse transcribed into cDNA used as the sequencing template. Repertoires were generated with immunoSEQ multiplex PCR, while TCRdb's copy carries only in-frame clones and drops some. Of approximately 210,000 clones listed, under 80% are singletons.

This TCR was recovered from a human donor with alopecia areata. This chain joins TRBV5-4 and TRBJ1-2, with 7 bases identical to TRBD1. Material: CD4+ T cells sorted from blood, obtained at week 49, from a patient treated with tofacitinib. The CDR3 sequence: CASSPGTVHGYTF. CDR3 bases: TGTGCCAGCAGCCCAGGGACAGTTCATGGCTACACCTTC. The full variable domain, its missing parts supplied by reference TRBV5-4 and TRBJ1-2, is ETGVTQSPTHLIKTRGQQVTLRCSSQSGHNTVSWYQQALGQGPQFIFQYYREEENGRGNFPPRFSGLQFPNYSSELNVNALELDDSALYLCASSPGTVHGYTFGSGTRLTVV.